One and the same sample provided the 17 T cell receptor beta chains below, sequenced in a study of CD8 T cells in ankylosing spondylitis. TCRdb processed the 5' RACE reads anew with MiXCR; each CDR3 protein has one entry. The table records 250,000 or so distinct CDR3 sequences, roughly a quarter of them present only once. The sequencing sample was made of blood, either unsorted or a sorted T cell fraction (not recorded which). The receptors stem from a male donor with ankylosing spondylitis or in good health (not recorded which).

V is TRBV30 and J is TRBJ2-7; possible D gene TRBD2, 6 bases. Germline assignment: CDR1 GTSNPN and CDR2 SVGIG (reference sequence). The CDR3 spans 13 residues. V was trimmed by 4 bases and J by 2 bases, leaving 12 bases between them. CDR3 DNA: TGTGCCTGGATGCCCCGGGAGACCTACGAGCAGTACTTC. It yields the protein CAWMPRETYEQYF. The whole variable domain, filled in from reference TRBV30 and TRBJ2-7, reads SQTIHQWPATLVQPVGSPLSLECTVEGTSNPNLYWYRQAAGRGLQLLFYSVGIGQISSEVPQNLSASRPQDRQFILSSKKLLLSDSGFYLCAWMPRETYEQYFGPGTRLTVT.

The chain links TRBV3-1 to TRBJ2-2; D gene ambiguous. This CDR3 contains 12 residues. V was cut by 1 base and J by 8 bases, with 5 bases left in between. Looked up from germline, CDR1 is LGHDT and CDR2 is YNNKEL (reference sequence). For the CDR3, the DNA is TGTGCCAGCAGCCAAGTGGGAGGGGAGCTGTTTTTT. This translates into CASSQVGGELFF. The full variable domain, completed using reference TRBV3-1 and TRBJ2-2, is DTAVSQTPKYLVTQMGNDKSIKCEQNLGHDTMYWYKQDSKKFLKIMFSYNNKELIINETVPNRFSPKSPDKAHLNLHINSLELGDSAVYFCASSQVGGELFFGEGSRLTVL.

This clonotype was counted at least ten times. The chain has TRBV6-1 and TRBJ1-3; 8 bases map to TRBD1. The CDR3 sequence is 14 residues long. Germline CDR1 reads MNHNS; CDR2 reads SASEGT. V dropped 6 bases and J dropped 6; count of bases not matched to a gene: 7. In nucleotides, the CDR3 is TGTGCCAGCAGACCGGACAGGGCGCAAAACACCATATATTTT. This codes for CASRPDRAQNTIYF.

There are a few counts of this clonotype. This chain uses TRBV30 with TRBJ1-5; the D gene is possibly TRBD1 (5 bases). V lost 5 bases and J 9 bases, leaving 11 bases between the germline ends. The CDR3 is made up of 11 amino acids. Germline-derived CDR1 and CDR2 are GTSNPN and SVGIG (reference sequence). CDR3 bases: TGTGCCTGGTCAGGGTCGGGGCCCCAGCATTTT. Protein product: CAWSGSGPQHF. The variable domain in full, completed from reference TRBV30 and TRBJ1-5, reads SQTIHQWPATLVQPVGSPLSLECTVEGTSNPNLYWYRQAAGRGLQLLFYSVGIGQISSEVPQNLSASRPQDRQFILSSKKLLLSDSGFYLCAWSGSGPQHFGDGTRLSIL.

The rearrangement joins TRBV12-3 or TRBV12-4 to TRBJ2-5, with D tentatively TRBD1 or TRBD2 (5 bases each). This CDR3 contains 13 residues. V was trimmed by 6 bases and J by 1 base, leaving 9 bases between them. CDR3 loop: CASRRGAQETQYF. CDR3 nucleotides: TGTGCCAGCAGGAGAGGGGCCCAAGAGACCCAGTACTTC.

This clonotype has ten or more counts. The chain is built from TRBV9 and TRBJ1-2; D unclear. V was clipped by 0 bases and J by 6 bases, with 12 bases between them. CDR3 length: 14 amino acids. The germline V gene has CDR1 SGDLS and CDR2 YYNGEE. CDR3 bases: TGTGCCAGCAGCGTAGAATCCGGGCGGGATGGCTACACCTTC. The encoded protein is CASSVESGRDGYTF.

This clonotype was found many times. J is TRBJ1-5 and V is TRBV20-1; D call uncertain. Trimming cost V 1 base and J 3 bases, with 7 bases left between them. The CDR3 has 13 residues. Germline CDR1 is DFQATT and CDR2 is SNEGSKA (reference sequence). The CDR3 here is CSARGGHNQPQHF. CDR3 coding DNA: TGCAGTGCTAGAGGAGGGCACAATCAGCCCCAGCATTTT.

The table lists this clonotype with a few counts. This chain uses TRBV10-3 with TRBJ2-1, with D perhaps matching TRBD1 (5 bases). Trimming took 2 bases from V and 6 from J, leaving 17 bases between them. The CDR3 has 16 amino acids. CDR1 and CDR2 from the germline V gene are ENHRY and SYGVKD. CDR3 in amino acids: CAISEPLKGAGNEQFF. DNA for the CDR3: TGTGCCATCAGTGAGCCATTAAAAGGGGCCGGCAATGAGCAGTTCTTC.

In this sample, this clonotype turned up a few times. The chain carries TRBV29-1 and TRBJ1-2, with 7 bases matching TRBD1. CDR1 SQVTM and CDR2 ANQGSEA come from the germline V gene. The CDR3 contains 14 residues. The V and J ends lost 7 bases and 5 bases, in that order; junction bases with no gene match: 13. CDR3 amino acids: CSAATGSGDYGYTF. As DNA, the CDR3 is TGCAGCGCCGCGACAGGGAGCGGGGATTATGGCTACACCTTC.

This clonotype has just a few counts. The genes are TRBV10-3 and TRBJ2-3; 12 bases map to TRBD2. Trimming cost V 10 bases and J 2 bases; bases outside gene matches: 4. Per germline, CDR1 ENHRY and CDR2 SYGVKD. This CDR3 has 14 amino acids. CDR3 in amino acids: CATRTSGTTDTQYF. CDR3 in DNA: TGTGCCACCAGGACTAGCGGGACCACAGATACGCAGTATTTT.

This clonotype was found a few times. The rearrangement uses TRBV5-4 and TRBJ2-1; 7 nucleotides align to TRBD2. This CDR3 has 15 amino acids. Trimming cost V 2 bases and J 1 base; bases outside gene matches: 3. Germline-derived CDR1 and CDR2 are SGHNT and YYREEE (reference sequence). The CDR3 bases are TGTGCCAGCAGCTTCGGGACTATATCCTACAATGAGCAGTTCTTC. Translation gives CASSFGTISYNEQFF.

This clonotype was picked up a small number of times. The chain links TRBV6-5 to TRBJ2-5; D unresolved. V lost 0 bases and J 5 bases, leaving 7 bases between the germline ends. This CDR3 has 13 residues. The V gene's germline CDR1 is MNHEY and CDR2 SVGAGI. CDR3 residues: CASSYSMAETQYF. CDR3 bases: TGTGCCAGCAGTTACTCGATGGCGGAGACCCAGTACTTC.

This chain connects TRBV20-1 to TRBJ2-6; 8 bases map to TRBD1. The germline V gene encodes CDR1 DFQATT and CDR2 SNEGSKA (reference sequence). The length of the CDR3 is 17 residues. Trimming at V came to 6 bases and at J to 5 bases, leaving 15 bases not matched to a gene. Written as DNA, the CDR3 is TGCAGTGCCGCCAGACAGGGGTGGGGGTCTAGGGCCAACGTCCTGACTTTC. Encoded protein: CSAARQGWGSRANVLTF.

As DNA, the CDR3 is TGTGCCAGCTCAAACTTTCAGGGAAATACGCAGTATTTT. Its translation is CASSNFQGNTQYF. This rearrangement joins TRBV12-3 or TRBV12-4 to TRBJ2-3; D perhaps matches TRBD1 (5 bases). V was cut by 8 bases and J by 7 bases, with 16 bases left in between. This CDR3 is 13 amino acids long.

The chain joins TRBV29-1 to TRBJ1-1; D ambiguous. Trimming stripped 5 bases from V and 0 bases from J, with 10 bases between. The CDR3 contains 13 residues. Germline V gene sequence: CDR1 SQVTM, CDR2 ANQGSEA. CDR3 sequence: CSVSKLLNTEAFF. CDR3 DNA sequence: TGCAGCGTTTCTAAATTACTGAACACTGAAGCTTTCTTT.

This clonotype showed up many times. This chain connects TRBV29-1 to TRBJ2-1; D might be TRBD1 (6 bases). CDR1 and CDR2 (germline): SQVTM, ANQGSEA. This CDR3 is 13 amino acids long. Trimming shortened V by 6 bases and J by 3 bases, and 12 bases separated the two germline ends. The CDR3 DNA follows: TGCAGCGTCACAGGGCCATACTACAATGAGCAGTTCTTC. This sequence encodes CSVTGPYYNEQFF.

For the CDR3, the DNA is TGCAGCGTTGGGGGCGACAGGGGGGGCAATGAGCAGTTCTTC. This translates into CSVGGDRGGNEQFF. The chain recombines TRBV29-1 with TRBJ2-1; 9 nucleotides line up with TRBD1. The CDR3 is made up of 14 amino acids. Per the germline V gene, CDR1 is SQVTM and CDR2 is ANQGSEA. V was clipped by 4 bases and J by 6 bases; unmatched bases: 7.